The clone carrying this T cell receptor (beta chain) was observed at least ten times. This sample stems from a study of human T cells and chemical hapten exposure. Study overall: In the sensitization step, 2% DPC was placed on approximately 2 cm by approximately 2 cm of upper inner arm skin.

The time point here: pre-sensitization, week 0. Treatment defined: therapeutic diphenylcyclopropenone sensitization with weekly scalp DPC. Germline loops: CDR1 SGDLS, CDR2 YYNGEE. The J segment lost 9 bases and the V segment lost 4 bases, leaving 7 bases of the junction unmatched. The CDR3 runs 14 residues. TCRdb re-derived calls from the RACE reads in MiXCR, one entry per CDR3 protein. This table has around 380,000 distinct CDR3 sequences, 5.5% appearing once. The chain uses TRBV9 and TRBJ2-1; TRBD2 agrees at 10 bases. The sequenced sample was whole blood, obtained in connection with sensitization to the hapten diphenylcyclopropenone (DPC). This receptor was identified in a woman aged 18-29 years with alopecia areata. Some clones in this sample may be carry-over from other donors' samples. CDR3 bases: TGTGCCAGCAGCAATAGCGGGGGGAGCGTTGAGCAGTTCTTC. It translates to CASSNSGGSVEQFF.